This T cell receptor beta chain was captured in a study of T cell responses to AZD1222 COVID-19 vaccine. General study results and limits: Researchers report vaccine-associated CD4 TCRs spanning spike, with dominance at 160-218 and 743-854. Baseline seropositivity characterized only 5 to 7 AZD1222 recipients. Donors were chiefly white British, with a greater number of females, and clonal diversity was perhaps underestimated. Once two AZD1222 doses were given, Spike-specific TCR breadth and depth went up.

The CDR3 length is 18 residues. Germline lookup yields CDR1 SNHLY and CDR2 FYNNEI. Deletions cut 4 bases from V and 5 bases from J, with 25 bases between. TCRdb's table, derived via immunoSEQ multiplex PCR, lists solely in-frame clones and lacks some. The table includes approximately 120,000 clones, about nine tenths detected once. In regard to this clone: Antigen unknown. Other DNA sequences of this sample code for an identical CDR3.

The starting material was peripheral blood, obtained on day 0 of MenACWY control vaccination. The gene calls are TRBV2 and TRBJ2-3, with D perhaps assigned TRBD1 or TRBD2 (6 bases each). This receptor was identified in an adult in good health. The CDR3 loop is CASSGDRLGGWGEDTQYF. CDR3 coding DNA: TGTGCCAGCAGTGGGGATCGTCTAGGGGGGTGGGGAGAAGATACGCAGTATTTT.